Detailed here is one TCR beta chain. The data are from a study of blood T cell repertoires in COVID-19. Turning to the study itself: Material from acute and convalescent COVID-19 was sourced from the United States, Italy and Spain. T cells, B-cell-depleted T cells, or PBMCs provided the cDNA or gDNA that served as material.

Per the authors' pipeline: Estimated nucleated cell counts came from reference gene primer amplification. The protocol was immunoSEQ multiplex PCR, while the TCRdb copy is restricted to in-frame clones and leaves out a portion. The V and J calls and clone size come from that table; D and trimming were worked out from the DNA. The sample comprises about 180,000 clones, around 87% of which are singletons, and about 2.7% rests with the top ten. Trimming took 6 bases from V and 3 from J, leaving 27 bases between them. This CDR3 comprises 18 residues. From germline, CDR1 is KGHSH and CDR2 LQKENI. The clonotype comes from a man aged 35 to 55 with active or convalescent COVID-19. The chain employs TRBV18 and TRBJ2-7; weak D call: TRBD2 (5 bases). The specimen sequenced was peripheral blood. CDR3 bases: TGTGCCAGCTCCCCTGCCTTAGACCAGCTAGCCTCCCTCTACGAGCAGTACTTC. Encoded protein: CASSPALDQLASLYEQYF.